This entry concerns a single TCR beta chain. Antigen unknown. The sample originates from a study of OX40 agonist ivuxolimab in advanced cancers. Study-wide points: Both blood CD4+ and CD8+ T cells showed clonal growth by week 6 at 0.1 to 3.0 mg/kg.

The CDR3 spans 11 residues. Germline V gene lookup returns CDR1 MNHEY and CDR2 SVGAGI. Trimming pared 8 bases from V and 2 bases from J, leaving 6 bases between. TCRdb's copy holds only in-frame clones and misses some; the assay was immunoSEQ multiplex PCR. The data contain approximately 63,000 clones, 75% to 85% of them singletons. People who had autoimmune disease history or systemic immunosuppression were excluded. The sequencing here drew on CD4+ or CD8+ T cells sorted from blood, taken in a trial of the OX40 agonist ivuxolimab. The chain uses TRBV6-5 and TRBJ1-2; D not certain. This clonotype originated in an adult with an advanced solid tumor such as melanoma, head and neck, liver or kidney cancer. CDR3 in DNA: TGTGCCAGCGGTCAAAACTATGGCTACACCTTC. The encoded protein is CASGQNYGYTF.